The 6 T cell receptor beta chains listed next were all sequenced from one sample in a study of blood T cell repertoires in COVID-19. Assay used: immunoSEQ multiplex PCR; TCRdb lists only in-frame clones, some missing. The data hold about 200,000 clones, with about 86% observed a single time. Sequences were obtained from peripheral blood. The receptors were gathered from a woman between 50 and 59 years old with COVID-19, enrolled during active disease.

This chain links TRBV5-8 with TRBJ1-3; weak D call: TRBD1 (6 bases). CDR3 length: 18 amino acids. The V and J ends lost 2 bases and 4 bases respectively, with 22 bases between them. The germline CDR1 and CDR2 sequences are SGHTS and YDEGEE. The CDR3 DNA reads TGTGCCAGCAGCTTAATATGGCCCCTGGACAGTCACGGAAACACCATATATTTT. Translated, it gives CASSLIWPLDSHGNTIYF.

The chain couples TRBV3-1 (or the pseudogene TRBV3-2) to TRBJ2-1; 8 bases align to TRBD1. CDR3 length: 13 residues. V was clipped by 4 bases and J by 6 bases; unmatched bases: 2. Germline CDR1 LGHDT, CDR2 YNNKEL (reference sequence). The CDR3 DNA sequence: TGTGCCAGCAGCCCGACAGGGGTCAATGAGCAGTTCTTC. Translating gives CASSPTGVNEQFF.

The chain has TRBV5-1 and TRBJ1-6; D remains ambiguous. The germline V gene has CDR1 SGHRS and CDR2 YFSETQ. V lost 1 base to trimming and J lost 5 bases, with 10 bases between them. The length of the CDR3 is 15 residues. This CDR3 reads CASSLFTVNNSPLHF. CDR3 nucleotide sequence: TGCGCCAGCAGCTTGTTTACGGTTAATAATTCACCCCTCCACTTT.

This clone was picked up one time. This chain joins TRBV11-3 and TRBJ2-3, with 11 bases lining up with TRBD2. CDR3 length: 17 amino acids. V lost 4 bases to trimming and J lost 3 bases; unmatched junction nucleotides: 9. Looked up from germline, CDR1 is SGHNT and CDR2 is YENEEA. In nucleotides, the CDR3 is TGTGCCAGCAGCTCTCCTACTAGCGGGGGAGATACAGATACGCAGTATTTT. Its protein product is CASSSPTSGGDTDTQYF.

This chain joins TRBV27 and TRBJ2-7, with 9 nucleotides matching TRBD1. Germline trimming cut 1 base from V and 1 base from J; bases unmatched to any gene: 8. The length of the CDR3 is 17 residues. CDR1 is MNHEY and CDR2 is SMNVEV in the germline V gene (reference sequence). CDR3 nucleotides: TGTGCCAGCAGTTTATTCGCCGGGGGGACAGGGTCCTACGAGCAGTACTTC. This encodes CASSLFAGGTGSYEQYF.

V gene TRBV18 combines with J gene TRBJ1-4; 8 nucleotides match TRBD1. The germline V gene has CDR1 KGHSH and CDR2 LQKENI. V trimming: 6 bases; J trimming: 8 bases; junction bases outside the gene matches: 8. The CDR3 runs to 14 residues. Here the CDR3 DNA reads TGTGCCAGCTCTCCGGACAGGGTTGGCGAAAAACTGTTTTTT. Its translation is CASSPDRVGEKLFF.